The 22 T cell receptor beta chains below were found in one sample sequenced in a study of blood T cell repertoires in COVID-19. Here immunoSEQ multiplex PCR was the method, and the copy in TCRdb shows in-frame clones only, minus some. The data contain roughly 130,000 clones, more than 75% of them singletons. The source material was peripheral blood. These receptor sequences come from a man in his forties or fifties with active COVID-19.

The CDR3 DNA is TGTGCCAGCAGCCAAGAGGGGGGAGAGGTCACCGGGGAGCTGTTTTTT. Its translation is CASSQEGGEVTGELFF. This sequence joins TRBV4-2 and TRBJ2-2, with D perhaps TRBD2 (6 bases). From germline, CDR1 is LGHNA and CDR2 YNFKEQ. V lost 0 bases, J lost 4 bases, and 12 bases lay in between. This CDR3 has 16 residues.

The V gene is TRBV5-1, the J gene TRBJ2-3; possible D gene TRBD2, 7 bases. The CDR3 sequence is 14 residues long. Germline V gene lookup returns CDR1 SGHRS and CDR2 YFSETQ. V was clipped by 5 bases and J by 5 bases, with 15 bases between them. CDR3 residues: CASRRGGGVDTQYF. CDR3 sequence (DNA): TGCGCCAGCAGGAGGGGAGGGGGAGTAGATACGCAGTATTTT. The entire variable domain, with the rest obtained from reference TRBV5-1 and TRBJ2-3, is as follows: KAGVTQTPRYLIKTRGQQVTLSCSPISGHRSVSWYQQTPGQGLQFLFEYFSETQRNKGNFPGRFSGRQFSNSRSEMNVSTLELGDSALYLCASRRGGGVDTQYFGPGTRLTVL.

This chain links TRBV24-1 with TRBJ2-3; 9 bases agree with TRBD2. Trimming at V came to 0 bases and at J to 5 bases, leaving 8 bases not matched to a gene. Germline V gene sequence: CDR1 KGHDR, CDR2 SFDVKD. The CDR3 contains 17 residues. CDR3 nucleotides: TGTGCCACCAGTGATTTGCCCCTAGCGGGACGCCAAGATACGCAGTATTTT. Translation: CATSDLPLAGRQDTQYF.

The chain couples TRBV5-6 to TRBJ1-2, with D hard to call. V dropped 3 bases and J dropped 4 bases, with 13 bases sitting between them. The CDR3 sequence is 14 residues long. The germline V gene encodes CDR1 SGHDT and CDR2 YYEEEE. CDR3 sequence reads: CASSSDTPGYGYTF. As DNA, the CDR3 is TGTGCCAGCAGCTCCGACACCCCTGGCTATGGCTACACCTTC.

CDR3 sequence reads: CASRTGRGGQYF. DNA for the CDR3: TGTGCCAGCAGGACGGGTAGGGGGGGGCAGTACTTC. The rearrangement uses TRBV2 and TRBJ2-7; perhaps TRBD2 as D (7 bases). The CDR3 is 12 amino acids. V lost 6 bases to trimming and J lost 9 bases, with 15 bases between them. Germline CDR1 is SNHLY and CDR2 is FYNNEI.

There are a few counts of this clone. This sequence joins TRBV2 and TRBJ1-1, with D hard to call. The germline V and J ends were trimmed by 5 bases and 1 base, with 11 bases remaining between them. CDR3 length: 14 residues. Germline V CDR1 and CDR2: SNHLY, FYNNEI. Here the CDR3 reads CASSFNEGNTEAFF. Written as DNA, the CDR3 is TGTGCCAGCAGTTTCAATGAGGGGAACACTGAAGCTTTCTTT.

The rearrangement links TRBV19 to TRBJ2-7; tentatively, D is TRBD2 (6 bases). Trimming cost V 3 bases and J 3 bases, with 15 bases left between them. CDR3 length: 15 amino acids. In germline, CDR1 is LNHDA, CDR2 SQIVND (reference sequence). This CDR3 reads CASSIRAGYGYEQYF. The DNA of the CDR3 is TGTGCCAGTAGTATCCGGGCGGGGTATGGCTACGAGCAGTACTTC.

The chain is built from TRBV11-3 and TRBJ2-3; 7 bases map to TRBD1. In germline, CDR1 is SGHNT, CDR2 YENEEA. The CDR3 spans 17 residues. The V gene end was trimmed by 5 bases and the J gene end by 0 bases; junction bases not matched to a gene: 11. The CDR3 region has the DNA TGTGCCAGCAGCCCAGGCTACAGGGGCCCTAGCACAGATACGCAGTATTTT. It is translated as CASSPGYRGPSTDTQYF.

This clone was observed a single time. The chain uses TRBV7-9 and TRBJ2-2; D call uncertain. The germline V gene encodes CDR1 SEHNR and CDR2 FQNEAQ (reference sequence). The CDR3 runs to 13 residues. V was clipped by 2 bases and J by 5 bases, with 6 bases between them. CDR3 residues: CASSLIRTGELFF. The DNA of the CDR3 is TGTGCCAGCAGCTTAATCCGGACCGGGGAGCTGTTTTTT.

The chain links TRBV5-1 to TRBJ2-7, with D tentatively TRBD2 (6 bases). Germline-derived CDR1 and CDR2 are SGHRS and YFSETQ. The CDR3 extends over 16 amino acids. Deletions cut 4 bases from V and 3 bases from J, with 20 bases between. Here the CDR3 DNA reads TGCGCCAGCAGCCCGGCCGGTGCGGGGAAGATCTACGAGCAGTACTTC. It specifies CASSPAGAGKIYEQYF.

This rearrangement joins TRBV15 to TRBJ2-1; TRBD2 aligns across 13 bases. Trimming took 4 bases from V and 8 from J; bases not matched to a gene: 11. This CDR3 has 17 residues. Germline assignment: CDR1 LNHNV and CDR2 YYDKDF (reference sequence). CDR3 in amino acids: CATSTRLAGGSLHEQFF. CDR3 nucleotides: TGTGCCACCAGCACCCGACTAGCGGGGGGATCCCTGCATGAGCAGTTCTTC.

DNA of the CDR3: TGTGCCAGCAGTCCCGCGGGGCTGGGGGAAGAGACCCAGTACTTC. Protein sequence: CASSPAGLGEETQYF. The chain uses TRBV6-5 and TRBJ2-5, with TRBD2 as a possible D gene (6 bases). The length of the CDR3 is 15 residues. The V end was cut by 5 bases, the J end by 3 bases, with 16 bases between. Germline V gives CDR1 MNHEY, CDR2 SVGAGI.

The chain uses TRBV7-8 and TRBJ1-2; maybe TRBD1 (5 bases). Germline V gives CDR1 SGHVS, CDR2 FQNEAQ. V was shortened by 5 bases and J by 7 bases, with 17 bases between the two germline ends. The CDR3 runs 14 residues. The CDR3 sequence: CASSPLWGDRGYTF. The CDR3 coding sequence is TGTGCCAGCAGCCCACTCTGGGGGGATCGTGGCTACACCTTC.

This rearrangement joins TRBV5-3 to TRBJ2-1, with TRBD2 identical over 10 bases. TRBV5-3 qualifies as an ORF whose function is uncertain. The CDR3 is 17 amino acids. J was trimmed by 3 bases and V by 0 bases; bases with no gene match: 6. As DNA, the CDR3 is TGTGCCAGAAGCTTGGCCCCTAGCGGGGGCTTCTACAATGAGCAGTTCTTC. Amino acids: CARSLAPSGGFYNEQFF.

The CDR3 loop is CASSEPTGARDTQYF. The CDR3 nucleotides are TGTGCCAGCAGTGAGCCGACAGGGGCGAGAGATACGCAGTATTTT. This chain uses TRBV6-1 with TRBJ2-3; 8 nucleotides match TRBD1. This CDR3 has 15 amino acids. CDR1 is MNHNS, CDR2 SASEGT, per germline. Losses at the gene ends were 3 bases for V and 5 bases for J; bases not matched to a gene: 7.

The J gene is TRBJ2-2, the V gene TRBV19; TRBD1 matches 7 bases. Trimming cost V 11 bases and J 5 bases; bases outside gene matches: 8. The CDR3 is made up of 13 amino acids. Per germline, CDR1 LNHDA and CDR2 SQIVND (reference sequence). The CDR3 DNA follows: TGTGCCGGACACAGGGGACAAACCGGGGAGCTGTTTTTT. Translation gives CAGHRGQTGELFF.

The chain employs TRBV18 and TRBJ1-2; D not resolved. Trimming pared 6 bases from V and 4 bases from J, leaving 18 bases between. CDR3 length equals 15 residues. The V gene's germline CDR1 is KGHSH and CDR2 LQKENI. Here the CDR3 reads CASSPYGLDPYGYTF. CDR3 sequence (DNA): TGTGCCAGCTCCCCCTATGGACTGGACCCCTATGGCTACACCTTC.

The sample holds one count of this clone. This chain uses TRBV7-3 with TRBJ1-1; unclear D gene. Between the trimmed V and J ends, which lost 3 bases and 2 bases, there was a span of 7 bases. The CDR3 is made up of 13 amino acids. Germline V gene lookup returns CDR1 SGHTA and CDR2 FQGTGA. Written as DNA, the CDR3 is TGTGCCAGCAGCTTGTTGTATAACACTGAAGCTTTCTTT. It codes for CASSLLYNTEAFF.

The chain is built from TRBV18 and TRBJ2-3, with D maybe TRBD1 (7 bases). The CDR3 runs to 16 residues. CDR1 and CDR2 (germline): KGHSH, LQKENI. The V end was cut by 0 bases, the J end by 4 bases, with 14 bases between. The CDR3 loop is CASSPPRQGGADTQYF. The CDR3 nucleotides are TGTGCCAGCTCACCACCCCGACAGGGAGGCGCAGATACGCAGTATTTT.

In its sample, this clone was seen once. The CDR3, as DNA: TGTGCCACCAGCAGGGTCCCTAGCGGGGGGCTCCAAGAGACCCAGTACTTC. It codes for CATSRVPSGGLQETQYF. V and J are TRBV15 and TRBJ2-5, with 11 positions matching TRBD2. J was trimmed by 1 base and V by 3 bases; bases with no gene match: 7. There are 17 residues in the CDR3. Germline V CDR1 and CDR2: LNHNV, YYDKDF (reference sequence).

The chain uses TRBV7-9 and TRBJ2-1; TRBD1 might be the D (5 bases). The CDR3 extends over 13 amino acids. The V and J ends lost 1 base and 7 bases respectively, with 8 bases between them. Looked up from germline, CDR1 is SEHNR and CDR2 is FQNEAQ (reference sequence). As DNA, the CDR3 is TGTGCCAGCAGCTTAGTAGGGGTAAATGAGCAGTTCTTC. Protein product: CASSLVGVNEQFF.

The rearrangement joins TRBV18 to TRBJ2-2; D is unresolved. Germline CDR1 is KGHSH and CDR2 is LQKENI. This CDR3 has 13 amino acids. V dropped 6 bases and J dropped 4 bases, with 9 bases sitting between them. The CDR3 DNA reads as TGTGCCAGCTCCCCATTATCCACCGGGGAGCTGTTTTTT. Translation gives CASSPLSTGELFF.